This T cell receptor beta chain was sequenced for a study of shared clonotypes between healthy human individuals. Naive CD8 cells lacked CD45RO, underwent positive selection for CCR7 and left out terminally differentiated effector memory CD45RA+ cells. The protocol was immunoSEQ multiplex PCR, while the TCRdb copy is restricted to in-frame clones and leaves out a portion. This table holds just over 2,000,000 clones, approximately 95% found once. Germline lookup yields CDR1 LGHNA and CDR2 YSLEER. V shed 0 bases and J shed 4 bases, with 12 bases lying between them. The length of the CDR3 is 15 residues.

V gene TRBV4-3 combines with J gene TRBJ1-2; D not certain. Sequences were obtained from naive CD8+ T cells sorted from blood. This sequence originates from a young man in good health. The CDR3 protein is CASSQDTESFYGYTF. CDR3 in DNA: TGCGCCAGCAGCCAAGACACCGAGTCTTTCTATGGCTACACCTTC.